This is a list of T cell receptor beta chains from one sample in a study of long-term antiretroviral therapy in people with HIV. Some clones are missing from TCRdb's copy, which holds only in-frame ones; the method was immunoSEQ multiplex PCR. Of 20,000 to 25,000 clones in the sample, about 85% were seen once. This specimen was unsorted PBMCs, taken 1.6 years after starting antiretroviral therapy. Source of these receptors: a man in his forties with HIV. The CDR3 runs from the conserved cysteine through the conserved F or W. Each record gives: CDR3 length, D gene, clone size, V gene, J gene, CDR3 DNA, CDR3 protein. The D gene is left open where the match is weak. Clone size appears in some rows only: once, few, many, or a class for an expanded clone.

11,NA,NA,TRBV6-5,TRBJ1-1,TGTGCCAGCATTGCGAACACTGAAGCTTTCTTT,CASIANTEAFF
16,NA,NA,TRBV6-5,TRBJ1-1,TGTGCCAGCAGTTACTCGATAGGAGCAGGGAGCACTGAAGCTTTCTTT,CASSYSIGAGSTEAFF
13,TRBD1,NA,TRBV6-1,TRBJ1-1,TGTGCCAGCAGGGTAGACAGGGTCTATGAAGCTTTCTTT,CASRVDRVYEAFF
14,NA,NA,TRBV5-8,TRBJ1-5,TGTGCCAGCACCACCTTCACCGACACTCGACCCCAGCATTTT,CASTTFTDTRPQHF
15,NA,NA,TRBV7-8,TRBJ2-1,TGTGCCAGCAGCTATCAAGCCGACTTGCCGAATGAGCAGTTCTTC,CASSYQADLPNEQFF
17,NA,NA,TRBV10-1,TRBJ1-1,TGCGCCAGCAGTGAGTCGAGGGGCTTGAGGGCGAACACTGAAGCTTTCTTT,CASSESRGLRANTEAFF
15,NA,NA,TRBV4-2,TRBJ1-1,TGTGCCAGCAGCCAGGCTCTGGGACAGAACACTGAAGCTTTCTTT,CASSQALGQNTEAFF
12,NA,NA,TRBV28,TRBJ1-3,TGTGCCAGCAAATCTCCTGGAAACACCATATATTTT,CASKSPGNTIYF
19,TRBD2,NA,TRBV13,TRBJ2-7,TGTGCCAGCAGCTTAGGTGGTAGCGGGGGGTACAAGAGCTCCTACGAGCAGTACTTC,CASSLGGSGGYKSSYEQYF
15,NA,NA,TRBV5-6,TRBJ2-1,TGTGCCAGCAGCTTGGTTCAGGGGCTCCACGGTGAGCAGTTCTTC,CASSLVQGLHGEQFF
22,NA,NA,TRBV21-1,TRBJ2-2,TGTGCCAGCAGCAAAGGCGGGGCTAGGACTAGCGGGAGAAACATTTGTACCGGGGAGCTGTTTTTT,CASSKGGARTSGRNICTGELFF
14,NA,NA,TRBV7-2,TRBJ2-7,TGTGCCAGCAGCTTATCAGTAGGGGTCGGCGAGCAGTACTTC,CASSLSVGVGEQYF
15,TRBD2,NA,TRBV2,TRBJ2-2,TGTGCCAGCACCAGCGGGAGATCGAACACCGGGGAGCTGTTTTTT,CASTSGRSNTGELFF
12,NA,NA,TRBV6-6,TRBJ1-1,TGTGCCAGCAGTTACAGCAGCACTGAAGCTTTCTTT,CASSYSSTEAFF
18,TRBD1,NA,TRBV7-9,TRBJ2-2,TGTGCCAGCAGCCCGCAGATAAGGGACAGGGAGAACACCGGGGAGCTGTTTTTT,CASSPQIRDRENTGELFF
16,NA,NA,TRBV18,TRBJ2-1,TGTGCCAGCTCACCATGGGTACAGAGCTCCTACAATGAGCAGTTCTTC,CASSPWVQSSYNEQFF
13,NA,NA,TRBV6-1,TRBJ2-2,TGTGCCAGCATGGCCCCTAACACCGGGGAGCTGTTTTTT,CASMAPNTGELFF
11,NA,NA,TRBV13,TRBJ2-7,TGTGCCAGCAGCCGTAACTACGAGCAGTACTTC,CASSRNYEQYF
17,TRBD2,NA,TRBV11-2,TRBJ2-4,TGTGCCAGCAGGGGACTAGCGGGAGGGCCGGCCAAAAACATTCAGTACTTC,CASRGLAGGPAKNIQYF
17,NA,NA,TRBV19,TRBJ2-3,TGTGCCAGTAGTATAGATTCCCCCACGACAGGAGCCTATACGCAGTATTTT,CASSIDSPTTGAYTQYF
12,NA,NA,TRBV6-6,TRBJ1-1,TGTGCCAGCAGAGAGTTGAACACTGAAGCTTTCTTT,CASRELNTEAFF
15,TRBD2,NA,TRBV7-8,TRBJ2-1,TGTGCCAGCAGCGTCCTAGCGGGAGGGTACAATGAGCAGTTCTTC,CASSVLAGGYNEQFF
16,NA,NA,TRBV7-9,TRBJ2-3,TGTGCCAGCAGCCCCAGGCCTTCCTTACGGGTTGATACGCAGTATTTT,CASSPRPSLRVDTQYF
16,TRBD1,NA,TRBV10-3,TRBJ1-2,TGTGCCATCAGTGAGTCCCCGGACAGGGTTAACTATGGCTACACCTTC,CAISESPDRVNYGYTF
13,NA,few,TRBV4-1,TRBJ2-7,TGCGCCAGCAGCCAAGTTCAAGGTCGCGAGCAGTACTTC,CASSQVQGREQYF
17,NA,NA,TRBV10-2,TRBJ1-2,TGCGCCAGCAGTGAGTCATACCCGGCCTCCGGAGCGCAAGGCTACACCTTC,CASSESYPASGAQGYTF
14,TRBD1,NA,TRBV28,TRBJ1-2,TGTGCCAGCAGTTGGGGACAGGCTAACTATGGCTACACCTTC,CASSWGQANYGYTF
15,NA,NA,TRBV2,TRBJ1-4,TGTGCCAGCAGTGAAGCGGGCGGGGGTAATGAAAAACTGTTTTTT,CASSEAGGGNEKLFF
16,TRBD1,NA,TRBV5-6,TRBJ2-7,TGTGCCAGCAGCGGGGACAGGGGGCTTCTGTCCTACGAGCAGTACTTC,CASSGDRGLLSYEQYF
13,TRBD2,NA,TRBV7-6,TRBJ2-7,TGTGCCAGCAGCCTAAACCCGGGAGGCGAGCAGTACTTC,CASSLNPGGEQYF
16,NA,NA,TRBV4-2,TRBJ2-2,TGTGCCAGCAGCCAAGATAAACACGTTAACACCGGGGAGCTGTTTTTT,CASSQDKHVNTGELFF
13,TRBD2,NA,TRBV2,TRBJ2-7,TGTGCCAGCACGGGGGGAAACACCTACGAGCAGTACTTC,CASTGGNTYEQYF
16,TRBD1,NA,TRBV11-3,TRBJ1-2,TGTGCCAGCAGCTCCCGACAGGGGCCCTCTAACTATGGCTACACCTTC,CASSSRQGPSNYGYTF
16,TRBD1,NA,TRBV27,TRBJ1-5,TGTGCCAGCAGTTTGACAGGGGCTTATAGCAATCAGCCCCAGCATTTT,CASSLTGAYSNQPQHF
13,TRBD2,NA,TRBV11-2,TRBJ2-2,TGTGCCAGCAGCTTGGGGACTACGGGGGAGCTGTTTTTT,CASSLGTTGELFF
15,NA,NA,TRBV5-1,TRBJ1-3,TGCGCCAGCAGCTTGGAGGCAGCCTCTGGAAACACCATATATTTT,CASSLEAASGNTIYF